Listed below are T cell receptor beta chains from one sample, sequenced in a study of CD8 T cells in Susac syndrome. TCRdb processed the immunoSEQ multiplex PCR reads anew with MiXCR; each CDR3 protein has one entry. The sample includes about 200,000 distinct CDR3 sequences, approximately 96% of them seen just once. The sequenced material came from CD4+ T cells from PBMCs. These receptors were obtained from a human donor with multiple sclerosis. Each CDR3 is given with its conserved first and last residue. A D gene is named only where the DNA matches it firmly. Expanded clones get a size class; other rows say once, few or many, or leave the size out.

J gene: TRBJ1-4; clone size: NA; D gene: NA; V gene: TRBV9; CDR3 DNA: TGTGCCAGCAGTGAAGGATTGACTAATGAAAAACTGTTTTTT; CDR3 protein: CASSEGLTNEKLFF
J gene: TRBJ1-5; clone size: NA; D gene: NA; V gene: TRBV20-1; CDR3 DNA: TGCAGTGCTAGAGATCTTTCAGGGGAATTTCCCCAGCATTTT; CDR3 protein: CSARDLSGEFPQHF
J gene: TRBJ2-7; clone size: NA; D gene: TRBD1; V gene: TRBV12-3/TRBV12-4; CDR3 DNA: TGTGCCAGCAGTCCGGGGACAGGGGTTGAGCAGTACTTC; CDR3 protein: CASSPGTGVEQYF
J gene: TRBJ1-2; clone size: NA; D gene: NA; V gene: TRBV28; CDR3 DNA: TGTGCCAGCAGTTTTCCGGGTAACTATGGCTACACCTTC; CDR3 protein: CASSFPGNYGYTF
J gene: TRBJ1-1; clone size: NA; D gene: NA; V gene: TRBV20-1; CDR3 DNA: TGCAGTGCTATGCCTGCGAACACTGAAGCTTTCTTT; CDR3 protein: CSAMPANTEAFF
J gene: TRBJ2-3; clone size: NA; D gene: NA; V gene: TRBV2; CDR3 DNA: TGTGCCAGCAGTTCGACAGACACAGATACGCAGTATTTT; CDR3 protein: CASSSTDTDTQYF
J gene: TRBJ2-3; clone size: NA; D gene: TRBD2; V gene: TRBV29-1; CDR3 DNA: TGCAGCTCTGCCCCTAGCGGGGGCACAGATACGCAGTATTTT; CDR3 protein: CSSAPSGGTDTQYF
J gene: TRBJ1-5; clone size: NA; D gene: NA; V gene: TRBV18; CDR3 DNA: TGTGCCAGCTCACCACCGGGTCAGCCCCAGCATTTT; CDR3 protein: CASSPPGQPQHF
J gene: TRBJ1-1; clone size: NA; D gene: NA; V gene: TRBV5-1; CDR3 DNA: TGCGCCACACAGGTGGGAGGAGTGAACACTGAAGCTTTCTTT; CDR3 protein: CATQVGGVNTEAFF
J gene: TRBJ2-7; clone size: NA; D gene: TRBD2; V gene: TRBV3-1; CDR3 DNA: TGTGCCAGCAGCCGAAAGTTCCCGGGACTAGCGGGGGGCTACGAGCAGTACTTC; CDR3 protein: CASSRKFPGLAGGYEQYF
J gene: TRBJ1-2; clone size: NA; D gene: NA; V gene: TRBV2; CDR3 DNA: TGTGCCAGCACCCATGACTCAAAGTTGGGCTACACCTTC; CDR3 protein: CASTHDSKLGYTF
J gene: TRBJ2-7; clone size: few; D gene: NA; V gene: TRBV6-1; CDR3 DNA: TGTGCCAGCAGTGACCCAGCCTACGAGCAGTACTTC; CDR3 protein: CASSDPAYEQYF
J gene: TRBJ2-7; clone size: NA; D gene: NA; V gene: TRBV28; CDR3 DNA: TGTGCCAGCAGTTTAGGGGCAAGAGGGACCTACGAGCAGTACTTC; CDR3 protein: CASSLGARGTYEQYF
J gene: TRBJ1-5; clone size: NA; D gene: NA; V gene: TRBV20-1; CDR3 DNA: TGCAGTGCTAAAACAGGGTCACAGCCCCAGCATTTT; CDR3 protein: CSAKTGSQPQHF
J gene: TRBJ2-7; clone size: NA; D gene: NA; V gene: TRBV18; CDR3 DNA: TGTGCCAGCTCACCATCTCTATCGGGGTACGAGCAGTACTTC; CDR3 protein: CASSPSLSGYEQYF
J gene: TRBJ1-2; clone size: NA; D gene: TRBD1; V gene: TRBV18; CDR3 DNA: TGTGCCAGCTCACCAACGGGACAGGGGAACTATGGCTACACCTTC; CDR3 protein: CASSPTGQGNYGYTF
J gene: TRBJ2-7; clone size: NA; D gene: TRBD1; V gene: TRBV29-1; CDR3 DNA: TGCAGCGTTGCTCGGACAGGGTACTACGAGCAGTACTTC; CDR3 protein: CSVARTGYYEQYF
J gene: TRBJ2-1; clone size: NA; D gene: TRBD2; V gene: TRBV6-5; CDR3 DNA: TGTGCCAGCAGTCCCTCGGGGGGAAATGAGCAGTTCTTC; CDR3 protein: CASSPSGGNEQFF
J gene: TRBJ2-7; clone size: once; D gene: NA; V gene: TRBV27; CDR3 DNA: TGTGCCAGCAGTTTAGCAATTCGAACCGGGGGACGGACGGGGGAGCAGTACTTC; CDR3 protein: CASSLAIRTGGRTGEQYF
J gene: TRBJ1-6; clone size: NA; D gene: TRBD1; V gene: TRBV27; CDR3 DNA: TGTGCCAGCAGTACCTACCGACAGGGGGCTGAGTCACCCCTCCACTTT; CDR3 protein: CASSTYRQGAESPLHF
J gene: TRBJ2-2; clone size: NA; D gene: NA; V gene: TRBV9; CDR3 DNA: TGTGCCAGCAGCGTGCGGGACAGCTACACCGGGGAGCTGTTTTTT; CDR3 protein: CASSVRDSYTGELFF
J gene: TRBJ1-2; clone size: NA; D gene: NA; V gene: TRBV30; CDR3 DNA: TGTGCCTGGAGTGTACCTCAAGGGGATGGCTACACCTTC; CDR3 protein: CAWSVPQGDGYTF
J gene: TRBJ1-5; clone size: NA; D gene: NA; V gene: TRBV6-6; CDR3 DNA: TGTGCCAGTCGGGGCGGGGAAGGCAGCAATCAGCCCCAGCATTTT; CDR3 protein: CASRGGEGSNQPQHF
J gene: TRBJ2-7; clone size: NA; D gene: NA; V gene: TRBV18; CDR3 DNA: TGTGCCAGCTCAACCCTCGGGACGACGATGAACTTC; CDR3 protein: CASSTLGTTMNF
J gene: TRBJ1-2; clone size: NA; D gene: NA; V gene: TRBV3-1; CDR3 DNA: TGTGCCAGCAGCCAAGATGTCGGAGCTGCCACCTTC; CDR3 protein: CASSQDVGAATF
J gene: TRBJ1-2; clone size: NA; D gene: NA; V gene: TRBV27; CDR3 DNA: TGTGCCAGCTCGGGGCTACCGCTAAACCACTATGGCTACACCTTC; CDR3 protein: CASSGLPLNHYGYTF
J gene: TRBJ2-7; clone size: NA; D gene: TRBD1; V gene: TRBV15; CDR3 DNA: TGTGCCACCAGCAGAGGGGACAGGCTCGACTACGAGCAGTACTTC; CDR3 protein: CATSRGDRLDYEQYF
J gene: TRBJ2-7; clone size: NA; D gene: TRBD1; V gene: TRBV5-1; CDR3 DNA: TGCGCCAGCAGCTTGGAACAGGGGAACGAGCAGTACTTC; CDR3 protein: CASSLEQGNEQYF
J gene: TRBJ2-7; clone size: NA; D gene: NA; V gene: TRBV7-2; CDR3 DNA: TGTGCCAGCAGCTCCATGGGCAACTCCTACGAGCAGTACTTC; CDR3 protein: CASSSMGNSYEQYF
J gene: TRBJ2-2; clone size: NA; D gene: NA; V gene: TRBV3-1; CDR3 DNA: TGTGCCAGCAGCTGGAGTACGGACACCGGGGAGCTGTTTTTT; CDR3 protein: CASSWSTDTGELFF
J gene: TRBJ2-7; clone size: NA; D gene: NA; V gene: TRBV30; CDR3 DNA: TGTGCCTGGAGTAGGGAGGAACACGCGTTCGAGCAGTACTTC; CDR3 protein: CAWSREEHAFEQYF
J gene: TRBJ1-2; clone size: NA; D gene: NA; V gene: TRBV6-6; CDR3 DNA: TGTGCCAGCAGTCAGCCCCCAAAAGTTGAACGAGGCTACACCTTC; CDR3 protein: CASSQPPKVERGYTF
J gene: TRBJ1-5; clone size: NA; D gene: NA; V gene: TRBV15; CDR3 DNA: TGTGCCACCAGCAGAGATAGACTAGGCAATCAGCCCCAGCATTTT; CDR3 protein: CATSRDRLGNQPQHF
J gene: TRBJ2-7; clone size: NA; D gene: NA; V gene: TRBV9; CDR3 DNA: TGTGCCAGCAACCGAGACAGCTCCTACGAGCAGTACTTC; CDR3 protein: CASNRDSSYEQYF
J gene: TRBJ2-3; clone size: NA; D gene: TRBD1; V gene: TRBV20-1; CDR3 DNA: TGCAGTGCTATCTCCTCCCTTTGGACAGGGGGCACAGATACGCAGTATTTT; CDR3 protein: CSAISSLWTGGTDTQYF
J gene: TRBJ1-1; clone size: NA; D gene: NA; V gene: TRBV18; CDR3 DNA: TGTGCCAGCTCACCACCAGGGAGTCACACTGAAGCTTTCTTT; CDR3 protein: CASSPPGSHTEAFF
J gene: TRBJ1-1; clone size: NA; D gene: NA; V gene: TRBV29-1; CDR3 DNA: TGCAGCGCTGACTTGGGGTTCGGGAACACTGAAGCTTTCTTT; CDR3 protein: CSADLGFGNTEAFF
J gene: TRBJ2-1; clone size: NA; D gene: NA; V gene: TRBV4-2; CDR3 DNA: TGTGCCAGCAGCCAAGAGGATAGCGGTTCCCACTACAATGAGCAGTTCTTC; CDR3 protein: CASSQEDSGSHYNEQFF
J gene: TRBJ1-4; clone size: NA; D gene: NA; V gene: TRBV6-2/TRBV6-3; CDR3 DNA: TGTGCCAGCAGGGTCGGGGATTGGAGGGCTAATGAAAAACTGTTTTTT; CDR3 protein: CASRVGDWRANEKLFF
J gene: TRBJ2-1; clone size: NA; D gene: TRBD1; V gene: TRBV11-3; CDR3 DNA: TGTGCCAGCAGCTACCCCGGGACAGGAATCCTGTTCTTC; CDR3 protein: CASSYPGTGILFF
J gene: TRBJ2-5; clone size: few; D gene: NA; V gene: TRBV6-2/TRBV6-3; CDR3 DNA: TGTGCCAGCAGTTACCCGGAAGAGACCCAGTACTTC; CDR3 protein: CASSYPEETQYF
J gene: TRBJ2-3; clone size: once; D gene: NA; V gene: TRBV20-1; CDR3 DNA: TGCAGTGCTCAACGACTAACCCACGCGGCAGATACGCAGTATTTT; CDR3 protein: CSAQRLTHAADTQYF
J gene: TRBJ2-4; clone size: once; D gene: NA; V gene: TRBV12-5; CDR3 DNA: TGTGCTAGTGGAAGACAGCTTCTAGCCAAAAACATTCAGTACTTC; CDR3 protein: CASGRQLLAKNIQYF
J gene: TRBJ1-1; clone size: NA; D gene: TRBD1; V gene: TRBV5-6; CDR3 DNA: TGTGCCAGCAGCTCTCTTTTGGGACAGGGCTACACTGAAGCTTTCTTT; CDR3 protein: CASSSLLGQGYTEAFF
J gene: TRBJ2-4; clone size: once; D gene: NA; V gene: TRBV6-2/TRBV6-3; CDR3 DNA: TGTGCCAGCAGTTACCCCGGAAGAAACATTCAGTACTTC; CDR3 protein: CASSYPGRNIQYF
J gene: TRBJ2-7; clone size: NA; D gene: NA; V gene: TRBV10-3; CDR3 DNA: TGTGCCATCAGTGGGGCAGGCCGCTACGAGCAGTACTTC; CDR3 protein: CAISGAGRYEQYF
J gene: TRBJ1-5; clone size: once; D gene: NA; V gene: TRBV30; CDR3 DNA: TGTGCCTGGAGTGTACAGGGCTATAGCAATCAGCCCCAGCATTTT; CDR3 protein: CAWSVQGYSNQPQHF
J gene: TRBJ2-5; clone size: NA; D gene: NA; V gene: TRBV9; CDR3 DNA: TGTGCCAGCAGCGCTGGGGGGTTCCAAGAGACCCAGTACTTC; CDR3 protein: CASSAGGFQETQYF
J gene: TRBJ2-1; clone size: NA; D gene: NA; V gene: TRBV20-1; CDR3 DNA: TGCAGTGCTGGGGGACACACCTACAATGAGCAGTTCTTC; CDR3 protein: CSAGGHTYNEQFF
J gene: TRBJ2-3; clone size: NA; D gene: TRBD2; V gene: TRBV6-4; CDR3 DNA: TGTGCCAGCAGTTTTTCAGCGGGGGGGCCAAACACAGATACGCAGTATTTT; CDR3 protein: CASSFSAGGPNTDTQYF
J gene: TRBJ1-2; clone size: NA; D gene: TRBD1; V gene: TRBV6-2/TRBV6-3; CDR3 DNA: TGTGCCAGCAGTTGGGGGACAGCGAACTATGGCTACACCTTC; CDR3 protein: CASSWGTANYGYTF
J gene: TRBJ2-3; clone size: NA; D gene: NA; V gene: TRBV29-1; CDR3 DNA: TGCAGCGTTGAAGTTGGCCTTCGGACAGATACGCAGTATTTT; CDR3 protein: CSVEVGLRTDTQYF
J gene: TRBJ1-1; clone size: NA; D gene: TRBD1; V gene: TRBV12-3/TRBV12-4; CDR3 DNA: TGTGCCAGCAGTCCCCGACAGGGCGGAGCTTTCTTT; CDR3 protein: CASSPRQGGAFF
J gene: TRBJ2-5; clone size: NA; D gene: TRBD2; V gene: TRBV29-1; CDR3 DNA: TGCAGCGTTGGGGGACTAGCGGGGGGCTTCCTGGAGACCCAGTACTTC; CDR3 protein: CSVGGLAGGFLETQYF